This entry describes one T cell receptor beta chain. Its antigen is not known. V lost 4 bases to trimming and J lost 1 base; unmatched junction nucleotides: 6. There are 15 residues in the CDR3. The germline V gene has CDR1 LGHNA and CDR2 YSLEER. Time point meaning: week 35, safety follow-up. Vaccination comprised doses that each held 300 ug of mutant IDH1 20-mer peptide, plus topical imiquimod. Patients carried new grade 3 or 4 IDH1-mutant astrocytomas lacking nuclear ATRX. The data were taken from a study of a mutant IDH1 vaccine in newly diagnosed glioma. This table comes from immunoSEQ multiplex PCR, and its TCRdb copy is limited to in-frame clones, with some not included. The sample has fewer than 90,000 clones; less than 90% are singletons.

The material sequenced was PBMCs, taken from a glioma patient whose treatment included an IDH1 peptide vaccine. This TCR came from a young man with glioma. This chain uses TRBV4-3 with TRBJ1-2; 7 positions match TRBD1. The chain's CDR3 is CASSLRDSSNYGYTF. CDR3 sequence (DNA): TGCGCCAGCAGCCTTCGGGACAGCAGTAACTATGGCTACACCTTC.